Below, 30 T cell receptor beta chains from the same sample are listed, as sequenced in a study of graft-versus-host responses after intestinal transplantation. Using immunoSEQ multiplex PCR, the repertoire was profiled, and TCRdb retains in-frame clones only, with some absent. The repertoire holds approximately 100,000 clones, with roughly 86% as singletons. The sequences come from PBMCs, collected 255 days after intestinal transplant. These receptors originate from a human patient who received an intestinal transplant, so some T cells may come from the graft donor.

This chain connects TRBV6-5 to TRBJ1-1, with D maybe TRBD1 (6 bases). CDR1 and CDR2 (germline): MNHEY, SVGAGI. V lost 7 bases, J lost 0 bases, and 15 bases lay in between. The CDR3 consists of 15 residues. CDR3 region: CASTNAGGLNTEAFF. The DNA of the CDR3 is TGTGCCAGCACCAACGCCGGGGGGCTGAACACTGAAGCTTTCTTT.

The chain links TRBV28 to TRBJ2-1; D is ambiguous. V lost 6 bases, J lost 6 bases, and 15 bases lay in between. The CDR3 is made up of 14 amino acids. Per the germline V gene, CDR1 is MDHEN and CDR2 is SYDVKM. CDR3 loop: CASRTPTPGNEQFF. DNA for the CDR3: TGTGCCAGCAGGACCCCGACACCAGGCAATGAGCAGTTCTTC.

This rearrangement joins TRBV9 to TRBJ1-1, with D possibly being TRBD1 (5 bases). Germline lookup yields CDR1 SGDLS and CDR2 YYNGEE. V was clipped by 0 bases and J by 0 bases, with 15 bases between them. The CDR3 length is 17 residues. CDR3 sequence (DNA): TGTGCCAGCAGCGTAGACCCTCCGGGACTTATGAACACTGAAGCTTTCTTT. Amino acid sequence: CASSVDPPGLMNTEAFF.

The chain carries TRBV4-2 and TRBJ2-2; tentative D call: TRBD2 (6 bases). Germline values: CDR1 LGHNA, CDR2 YNFKEQ. CDR3 length: 15 residues. Trimming took 7 bases from V and 2 from J, leaving 14 bases between them. This chain's CDR3 is CASTTGTSNTGELFF. The CDR3, as DNA: TGTGCCAGCACTACCGGGACTTCAAACACCGGGGAGCTGTTTTTT.

This clone appeared a single time. The V gene is TRBV18, the J gene TRBJ2-1; D remains unclear. The CDR3 sequence is 14 residues long. The V gene's germline CDR1 is KGHSH and CDR2 LQKENI. Trimming pared 1 base from V and 5 bases from J, leaving 9 bases between. The chain's CDR3 is CASSPLPSDNEQFF. Written as DNA, the CDR3 is TGTGCCAGCTCACCACTACCATCGGACAATGAGCAGTTCTTC.

V is TRBV7-2 and J is TRBJ2-7; no clear D. V was trimmed by 5 bases and J by 1 base, leaving 12 bases between them. The CDR3 consists of 14 residues. The germline V gene has CDR1 SGHTA and CDR2 FQGNSA. The CDR3 sequence is CASSPYSPSYEQYF. The CDR3 region has the DNA TGTGCCAGCAGCCCCTATTCCCCTTCCTACGAGCAGTACTTC.

This chain uses TRBV5-1 with TRBJ1-5; TRBD1 might be the D (5 bases). The germline V gene encodes CDR1 SGHRS and CDR2 YFSETQ. This CDR3 comprises 15 residues. With 3 bases removed from V and 3 bases from J, the gap between germline ends came to 13 bases. This chain's CDR3 is CASSWGTGHNQPQHF. Written as DNA, the CDR3 is TGCGCCAGCAGCTGGGGAACGGGGCACAATCAGCCCCAGCATTTT.

This chain joins TRBV6-1 and TRBJ1-1, with a weak D call TRBD1 (5 bases). Germline V gene data show CDR1 as MNHNS and CDR2 as SASEGT. The CDR3 has 12 amino acids. Trimming shortened V by 6 bases and J by 1 base, and 6 bases separated the two germline ends. The CDR3 nucleotides read TGTGCCAGCAGCGGACAGAACACTGAAGCTTTCTTT. As protein: CASSGQNTEAFF.

This chain uses TRBV27 with TRBJ1-2; 9 nucleotides agree with TRBD1. The germline CDR1 and CDR2 sequences are MNHEY and SMNVEV (reference sequence). The CDR3 covers 14 residues. The V segment lost 3 bases and the J segment 7 bases; nucleotides outside the gene matches: 6. This CDR3 reads CASSLTGGKGGYTF. CDR3 nucleotides: TGTGCCAGCAGTTTGACAGGGGGTAAGGGTGGCTACACCTTC.

CDR3 DNA sequence: TGTGCCAGCAGGAAGACAGGGGGCGGTGAAAAACTGTTTTTT. Its translation is CASRKTGGGEKLFF. The rearrangement joins TRBV11-2 to TRBJ1-4; TRBD1 aligns across 10 bases. Trimming cost V 6 bases and J 7 bases; bases outside gene matches: 5. The CDR3 sequence is 14 residues long. CDR1 is SGHAT, CDR2 FQNNGV, per germline. The variable domain in full, completed from reference TRBV11-2 and TRBJ1-4, reads EAGVAQSPRYKIIEKRQSVAFWCNPISGHATLYWYQQILGQGPKLLIQFQNNGVVDDSQLPKDRFSAERLKGVDSTLKIQPAKLEDSAVYLCASRKTGGGEKLFFGSGTQLSVL.

The rearrangement uses TRBV7-9 and TRBJ2-1; D gene unclear. Germline V gene data show CDR1 as SEHNR and CDR2 as FQNEAQ (reference sequence). The CDR3 is made up of 13 amino acids. V gave up 5 bases and J gave up 9 bases, with 14 bases separating them. The CDR3 spells CASSPYLAVEQFF. CDR3 nucleotide sequence: TGTGCCAGCAGCCCCTATTTAGCAGTTGAGCAGTTCTTC. Full variable domain (remainder filled in from reference TRBV7-9 and TRBJ2-1): DTGVSQNPRHKITKRGQNVTFRCDPISEHNRLYWYRQTLGQGPEFLTYFQNEAQLEKSRLLSDRFSAERPKGSFSTLEIQRTEQGDSAMYLCASSPYLAVEQFFGPGTRLTVL.

The J gene is TRBJ2-2, the V gene TRBV4-3; possibly TRBD1 or TRBD2 for D (5 bases each). Germline CDR1 is LGHNA and CDR2 is YSLEER. Trimming removed 0 bases at V and 8 bases at J, with 10 bases between. There are 14 residues in the CDR3. CDR3 loop: CASSQEQGRGELFF. In nucleotides, the CDR3 is TGCGCCAGCAGCCAAGAGCAGGGACGGGGGGAGCTGTTTTTT.

This clone appeared a single time. This chain links TRBV5-6 with TRBJ2-4, with a tentative D call TRBD2 (5 bases). The V end lost 7 bases, the J end lost 7 bases, and 21 bases lay between the germline ends. The CDR3 runs to 15 residues. Germline V gene lookup returns CDR1 SGHDT and CDR2 YYEEEE. Written as DNA, the CDR3 is TGTGCCAGCGCTCCAGGCGGGCTCGGGCGGAACATTCAGTACTTC. It specifies CASAPGGLGRNIQYF.

The chain is built from TRBV13 and TRBJ2-7; 9 bases are a match to TRBD1. V shed 6 bases, J shed 0 bases, and the junction held 6 bases outside the gene matches. Germline lookup yields CDR1 PRHDT and CDR2 FYEKMQ (reference sequence). CDR3 length equals 15 residues. Here the CDR3 reads CASRKTGGDSYEQYF. CDR3 bases: TGTGCCAGCAGAAAGACAGGGGGAGACTCCTACGAGCAGTACTTC.

CDR3 in amino acids: CASTSPEARNNEQFF. DNA for the CDR3: TGTGCCAGCACCAGCCCGGAGGCGCGTAACAATGAGCAGTTCTTC. The chain carries TRBV2 and TRBJ2-1, with D tentatively TRBD2 (5 bases). CDR1 and CDR2 (germline): SNHLY, FYNNEI. V lost 7 bases to trimming and J lost 5 bases, with 18 bases between them. The CDR3 has 15 residues.

The table lists this clone with a few counts. V usage is TRBV2 and J usage is TRBJ2-2; 9 bases map to TRBD2. Looked up from germline, CDR1 is SNHLY and CDR2 is FYNNEI. This CDR3 has 15 residues. V lost 10 bases and J lost 2; bases outside the gene matches: 8. The CDR3 DNA sequence: TGTGCCACCACCTCGCGGGGGGGTAACACCGGGGAGCTGTTTTTT. This translates into CATTSRGGNTGELFF.

This clone appeared once. J is TRBJ1-5 and V is TRBV27; no clear D. Trimming took off 7 bases at V and 2 bases at J, with 12 bases between the two ends. Germline CDR1 reads MNHEY; CDR2 reads SMNVEV (reference sequence). CDR3 length: 14 residues. CDR3 loop: CASTLSGGNQPQHF. CDR3 nucleotide sequence: TGTGCCAGCACTCTGAGTGGGGGCAATCAGCCCCAGCATTTT.

The chain has TRBV6-1 and TRBJ1-5, with D uncertain. The V gene's germline CDR1 is MNHNS and CDR2 SASEGT. V gave up 8 bases and J gave up 4 bases, with 9 bases separating them. This CDR3 has 12 amino acids. The CDR3: CASGPLNQPQHF. DNA for the CDR3: TGTGCCAGCGGTCCCCTTAATCAGCCCCAGCATTTT.

The table lists this clone with a few counts. The genes are TRBV6-1 and TRBJ2-7, with 7 nucleotides matching TRBD1. There are 13 residues in the CDR3. V dropped 3 bases and J dropped 2; count of bases not matched to a gene: 1. Per germline, CDR1 MNHNS and CDR2 SASEGT. The CDR3 region has the DNA TGTGCCAGCAGTGAGGGACAGACCTACGAGCAGTACTTC. Translation: CASSEGQTYEQYF.

CDR3 in DNA: TGTGCCAGTAGTATTCGCTCAGTAAACCCCTACGAGCAGTACTTC. This codes for CASSIRSVNPYEQYF. The rearrangement joins TRBV19 to TRBJ2-7; D gene unclear. The CDR3 runs to 15 residues. Germline CDR1 reads LNHDA; CDR2 reads SQIVND (reference sequence). Trimming took 3 bases from V and 2 from J, leaving 14 bases between them.

The V gene is TRBV29-1, the J gene TRBJ1-1; D is perhaps TRBD1 (6 bases). Trimming cost V 0 bases and J 1 base, with 24 bases left between them. Germline values: CDR1 SQVTM, CDR2 ANQGSEA. The CDR3 is 19 residues long. The CDR3 DNA follows: TGCAGCGTTGAAGAAGGTCCCAGGGGAGGACCAAGGAGGAACACTGAAGCTTTCTTT. It translates to CSVEEGPRGGPRRNTEAFF.

V is TRBV28 and J is TRBJ1-2; 10 bases are shared with TRBD1. This CDR3 contains 16 residues. CDR1 is MDHEN and CDR2 is SYDVKM in the germline V gene. V lost 5 bases to trimming and J lost 1 base; unmatched junction nucleotides: 7. The CDR3 nucleotides are TGTGCCAGCAGTCTCAGACAGGGGGCGGGTAACTATGGCTACACCTTC. Translation gives CASSLRQGAGNYGYTF.

Points on this clone: Other DNA sequences in this sample translate to the same CDR3. Here the CDR3 DNA reads TGTGCCAGCAGTTTACAGGGGAACACTGAAGCTTTCTTT. As protein: CASSLQGNTEAFF. The V gene is TRBV28, the J gene TRBJ1-1; possibly TRBD1 for D (5 bases). V gave up 2 bases and J gave up 1 base, with 5 bases separating them. The CDR3 length is 13 residues. The germline gives CDR1 MDHEN, CDR2 SYDVKM.

With regard to this clone: The same CDR3 also results from other DNA sequences found in this sample. The V and J genes are TRBV27 and TRBJ2-7; D remains unclear. The V end lost 0 bases, the J end lost 2 bases, and 8 bases lay between the germline ends. The CDR3 covers 14 residues. CDR1 and CDR2 from the germline V gene are MNHEY and SMNVEV (reference sequence). The CDR3 is CASSLSGRAYEQYF. CDR3 sequence (DNA): TGTGCCAGCAGTTTATCAGGCAGAGCCTACGAGCAGTACTTC.

The CDR3 DNA is TGTGCCAGCAGCTTAGTGGGGAATAACTATGGCTACACCTTC. Protein sequence: CASSLVGNNYGYTF. The chain is built from TRBV7-9 and TRBJ1-2; D is unresolved. CDR1 is SEHNR and CDR2 is FQNEAQ in the germline V gene (reference sequence). The CDR3 is 14 residues long. V lost 1 base to trimming and J lost 1 base, with 7 bases between them.

In this sample, this clone turned up once. The genes are TRBV28 and TRBJ2-1; D assignment may be TRBD1 or TRBD2 (7 bases each). V was clipped by 6 bases and J by 0 bases, with 18 bases between them. This CDR3 has 17 residues. The germline V gene has CDR1 MDHEN and CDR2 SYDVKM. DNA of the CDR3: TGTGCCAGCAGCGGGGAGGGGGCGATTAGCTCCTACAATGAGCAGTTCTTC. Translation gives CASSGEGAISSYNEQFF. The complete variable domain, with remaining parts taken from reference TRBV28 and TRBJ2-1, reads DVKVTQSSRYLVKRTGEKVFLECVQDMDHENMFWYRQDPGLGLRLIYFSYDVKMKEKGDIPEGYSVSREKKERFSLILESASTNQTSMYLCASSGEGAISSYNEQFFGPGTRLTVL.

CDR3 nucleotide sequence: TGTGCCAGTAAACTACAGGGGGGGGATCAAGAGACCCAGTACTTC. The encoded protein is CASKLQGGDQETQYF. The V call is TRBV19, the J call TRBJ2-5; possibly TRBD1 for D (8 bases). The CDR3 loop spans 15 amino acids. The germline gives CDR1 LNHDA, CDR2 SQIVND (reference sequence). Trimming removed 7 bases from V and 2 bases from J, with 17 bases in between.

The V and J genes are TRBV14 and TRBJ2-5, with 8 nucleotides matching TRBD1. The CDR3 loop spans 14 amino acids. Germline CDR1 reads SGHDN; CDR2 reads FVKESK. Losses at the gene ends were 2 bases for V and 2 bases for J; bases not matched to a gene: 1. Here the CDR3 reads CASSQRQGQETQYF. In DNA form, the CDR3 reads TGTGCCAGCAGCCAACGACAGGGGCAAGAGACCCAGTACTTC.

The chain has TRBV2 and TRBJ2-3; maybe TRBD2 (5 bases). V was cut by 4 bases and J by 2 bases, with 7 bases left in between. The length of the CDR3 is 13 residues. In germline, CDR1 is SNHLY, CDR2 FYNNEI. In nucleotides, the CDR3 is TGTGCCAGCAGTGGGACTTTCACAGATACGCAGTATTTT. Translation gives CASSGTFTDTQYF.

The J gene is TRBJ1-2, the V gene TRBV6-1, with D perhaps matching TRBD1 (6 bases). The CDR3 sequence is 14 residues long. V was trimmed by 6 bases and J by 0 bases, leaving 11 bases between them. Germline loops: CDR1 MNHNS, CDR2 SASEGT. The CDR3 DNA follows: TGTGCCAGCAGCCCAGGGGACGCTAACTATGGCTACACCTTC. Translated, it gives CASSPGDANYGYTF.